Each of the 27 T cell receptor beta chains below was sequenced from the same sample in a study of post-analysis software for immune sequencing data (dated by TCRdb to between 2014 and 2016). Study-wide conclusions, independent of this receptor: Significantly higher frequencies in patients than in controls were found for roughly 5 TRBV segments, including TRBV5-6, TRBV5-1 and TRBV20-1.

Their antigens remain unidentified. Library generation was performed with PCR. This sample was sequenced with an Illumina HiSeq 2500. Unique molecular identifiers were incorporated into TCR beta cDNA libraries to reduce PCR and sequencing biases. TCRdb cleaned the public reads at Q25 with fastp, built clones with MiXCR and kept in-frame beta chains. Rows are combined by CDR3 protein, so each entry shows the most common genes and DNA. Across this sample there are about 500,000 distinct CDR3 sequences, with under 55% seen only once. About 12% of the sample belongs to the ten largest clones. Sequences were obtained from blood. The origin of the receptors is a girl aged 10-17 years with multiple sclerosis.

The chain combines TRBV2 with TRBJ1-2; TRBD1 matches at 8 bases. V was pared by 8 bases and J by 6 bases, with 5 bases of the junction left unmatched. The CDR3 runs to 12 residues. Germline lookup yields CDR1 SNHLY and CDR2 FYNNEI. CDR3 in amino acids: CASVRQGNGYTF. In DNA, the CDR3 is TGTGCCAGCGTTCGACAGGGGAATGGCTACACCTTC.

The DNA for the CDR3 is TGTGCCAGCAGTGACTCGGCTAGCAACAATGAGCAGTTCTTC. The encoded protein is CASSDSASNNEQFF. This chain uses TRBV6-4 with TRBJ2-1; D might be TRBD2 (5 bases). Looked up from germline, CDR1 is MRHNA and CDR2 is SNTAGT. The ends were cut back, 0 bases at V and 5 bases at J, with 8 bases in the middle. CDR3 size: 14 residues.

The table lists this clonotype with a few counts. The rearrangement links TRBV24-1 to TRBJ2-1; 12 bases agree with TRBD2. This CDR3 has 15 residues. Germline values: CDR1 KGHDR, CDR2 SFDVKD. Trimming at V came to 6 bases and at J to 7 bases, leaving 6 bases not matched to a gene. CDR3 coding DNA: TGTGCCACCAGTAGAGGACTAGCGGGAAAAAATGAGCAGTTCTTC. As protein: CATSRGLAGKNEQFF.

J is TRBJ2-1 and V is TRBV27, with 7 bases lining up with TRBD2. After removal of 1 base from V and 9 bases from J, the junction contained 6 bases not matched to a gene. The CDR3 loop spans 14 amino acids. Germline assignment: CDR1 MNHEY and CDR2 SMNVEV (reference sequence). CDR3 region: CASSLWEGRFEQFF. The CDR3 DNA reads TGTGCCAGCAGTTTATGGGAGGGCCGGTTTGAGCAGTTCTTC.

Of note for this clonotype: Possible read error: a much larger clone is one base away. V gene TRBV3-1 combines with J gene TRBJ2-2; 7 bases are shared with TRBD1. Germline V CDR1 and CDR2: LGHDT, YNNKEL (reference sequence). The CDR3 is 14 residues long. V was clipped by 4 bases and J by 6 bases; unmatched bases: 5. CDR3 sequence reads: CASSRDSNAGELFF. The CDR3 nucleotides read TGTGCCAGCAGCCGGGACAGTAACGCCGGGGAGCTGTTTTTT.

J is TRBJ2-7 and V is TRBV18, with 7 bases identical to TRBD2. Germline CDR1 reads KGHSH; CDR2 reads LQKENI. J was trimmed by 2 bases and V by 6 bases; bases with no gene match: 7. The CDR3 consists of 14 residues. The CDR3 coding sequence is TGTGCCAGCTCGTCGACTAGCCGAACCTACGAGCAGTACTTC. This codes for CASSSTSRTYEQYF.

This clonotype was counted only a few times. The chain links TRBV20-1 to TRBJ2-1, with 15 bases lining up with TRBD2. The CDR3 loop spans 15 amino acids. V shed 5 bases, J shed 8 bases, and the junction held 7 bases outside the gene matches. The germline CDR1 and CDR2 sequences are DFQATT and SNEGSKA (reference sequence). Here the CDR3 DNA reads TGCAGTGCTGCCGCGGGACTAGCGGGAGGACATGAGCAGTTCTTC. Translation: CSAAAGLAGGHEQFF.

The chain recombines TRBV12-3 or TRBV12-4 with TRBJ2-5; D might be TRBD2 (5 bases). Trimming took 4 bases from V and 1 from J, leaving 10 bases between them. This CDR3 is built from 14 residues. The chain's CDR3 is CASSYGMTQETQYF. The DNA of the CDR3 is TGTGCCAGCAGTTACGGGATGACCCAAGAGACCCAGTACTTC.

The chain couples TRBV5-1 to TRBJ2-1; 9 bases fit TRBD1. This CDR3 region has 15 residues. J lost 2 bases, V lost 4 bases, and 4 bases had no gene match. Per germline, CDR1 SGHRS and CDR2 YFSETQ. The CDR3 protein is CASSPGTGPYNEQFF. The DNA for the CDR3 is TGCGCCAGCAGCCCCGGGACAGGGCCCTACAATGAGCAGTTCTTC. Full variable domain (remainder filled in from reference TRBV5-1 and TRBJ2-1): KAGVTQTPRYLIKTRGQQVTLSCSPISGHRSVSWYQQTPGQGLQFLFEYFSETQRNKGNFPGRFSGRQFSNSRSEMNVSTLELGDSALYLCASSPGTGPYNEQFFGPGTRLTVL.

This rearrangement joins TRBV28 to TRBJ2-1, with 8 bases matching TRBD2. With V trimmed by 7 bases and J by 6 bases, 11 bases remained unmatched. CDR1 is MDHEN, CDR2 SYDVKM, per germline. CDR3 length equals 15 residues. The CDR3 bases are TGTGCCAGCATCCGAAGGGGACTAGTCGGCAATGAGCAGTTCTTC. As protein: CASIRRGLVGNEQFF.

In this sample, this clonotype turned up many times. This chain joins TRBV7-2 and TRBJ2-7; D is unclear. Looked up from germline, CDR1 is SGHTA and CDR2 is FQGNSA. This CDR3 spans 16 amino acids. V lost 3 bases to trimming and J lost 1 base, with 16 bases between them. CDR3 loop: CASSFYDPLRSYEQYF. Here the CDR3 DNA reads TGTGCCAGCAGCTTCTACGATCCTTTAAGGTCCTACGAGCAGTACTTC.

This clonotype has more than one count but fewer than ten. The chain is built from TRBV29-1 and TRBJ2-5; D may be TRBD1 (5 bases). V lost 4 bases and J lost 1, with 10 bases in between. Germline V gene lookup returns CDR1 SQVTM and CDR2 ANQGSEA. The CDR3 is 13 residues long. Written as DNA, the CDR3 is TGCAGCGTTGCCCGGACACTCCAAGAGACCCAGTACTTC. Its translation: CSVARTLQETQYF.

This clonotype was counted only a few times. The chain recombines TRBV12-3 or TRBV12-4 with TRBJ1-3; TRBD1 is a possible D gene (6 bases). This CDR3 has 16 amino acids. Trimming removed 6 bases at V and 0 bases at J, with 15 bases between. The CDR3 nucleotides read TGTGCCAGCAGGACCCAGGGGATTCGCTCTGGAAACACCATATATTTT. Its translation: CASRTQGIRSGNTIYF.

This chain links TRBV4-1 with TRBJ2-7; D might be TRBD2 (5 bases). The CDR3 is 16 residues long. CDR1 and CDR2 from the germline V gene are MGHRA and YSYEKL. Deletions cut 0 bases from V and 2 bases from J, with 14 bases between. CDR3 nucleotide sequence: TGCGCCAGCAGCCAAGAGGTCGGGATCAGGACCTACGAGCAGTACTTC. Its translation: CASSQEVGIRTYEQYF.

The gene calls are TRBV15 and TRBJ2-4, with 11 nucleotides matching TRBD1. The tail of the sequence fits TRBJ2-5 better, so the J call may be wrong. This CDR3 is built from 16 residues. Per the germline V gene, CDR1 is LNHNV and CDR2 is YYDKDF (reference sequence). The CDR3 DNA is TGTGCCACCAAACCACCCCGGACAGGGGGCCAGGAGACCCAGTACTTC. This translates into CATKPPRTGGQETQYF.

A few counts support this clonotype. The V call is TRBV20-1, the J call TRBJ2-1; D is uncertain. Per germline, CDR1 DFQATT and CDR2 SNEGSKA (reference sequence). V was trimmed by 0 bases and J by 1 base, leaving 4 bases between them. This CDR3 is built from 13 residues. The DNA of the CDR3 is TGCAGTGCTAGAGAGCGGTCCTACAATGAGCAGTTCTTC. The encoded protein is CSARERSYNEQFF.

The chain employs TRBV7-9 and TRBJ2-7; 9 bases are a match to TRBD1. The J call may be mistaken, given a closer DNA end match to TRBJ2-4. Germline CDR1 reads SEHNR; CDR2 reads FQNEAQ (reference sequence). The CDR3 has 14 residues. The CDR3 nucleotides read TGTGCCAGCAGCGTCGACAGGGGGAAAAACATTCAGTACTTC. This sequence encodes CASSVDRGKNIQYF.

This clonotype was seen more than once but under ten times. This sequence joins TRBV10-3 and TRBJ2-5; D assignment may be TRBD1 or TRBD2 (5 bases each). The V end was cut by 2 bases, the J end by 0 bases, with 13 bases between. CDR3 length equals 16 residues. The germline V gene has CDR1 ENHRY and CDR2 SYGVKD. CDR3 residues: CAISEGTSEYQETQYF. For the CDR3, the DNA is TGTGCCATCAGTGAGGGGACGTCGGAATACCAAGAGACCCAGTACTTC.

V and J are TRBV6-5 and TRBJ2-3; no definite D call. CDR1 is MNHEY and CDR2 is SVGAGI in the germline V gene. Trimming took 8 bases from V and 2 from J, leaving 14 bases between them. This CDR3 region has 14 residues. CDR3 sequence: CASGRYRSTDTQYF. In DNA, the CDR3 is TGTGCCAGCGGCAGGTACCGATCCACAGATACGCAGTATTTT.

V is TRBV7-9 and J is TRBJ2-5; 9 bases agree with TRBD2. This CDR3 region has 16 residues. Germline lookup yields CDR1 SEHNR and CDR2 FQNEAQ (reference sequence). V trimming: 5 bases; J trimming: 2 bases; junction bases outside the gene matches: 9. CDR3 amino acids: CASSRGVAGEQETQYF. The CDR3 coding sequence is TGTGCCAGCAGCCGCGGGGTAGCGGGAGAGCAAGAGACCCAGTACTTC.

This clonotype came up a few times. The chain combines TRBV20-1 with TRBJ2-1, with 10 nucleotides matching TRBD2. With 6 bases clipped from V and 4 bases from J, the junction kept 9 bases outside the gene matches. The CDR3 covers 15 residues. CDR1 and CDR2 from the germline V gene are DFQATT and SNEGSKA (reference sequence). CDR3 DNA sequence: TGCAGTGCCGGTCCCCTAGCGGGAGAATACAATGAGCAGTTCTTC. As protein: CSAGPLAGEYNEQFF.

In the case of this clonotype: One end of the junction does not line up with germline, which may come from a read error. The gene calls are TRBV28 and TRBJ2-6; 7 bases align to TRBD1. Looked up from germline, CDR1 is MDHEN and CDR2 is SYDVKM. The CDR3 length is 16 residues. CDR3 nucleotides: TGTACCAGCAGTTCGGGACAGTCTACTGGGGCCAACGTCCTGACTTTC. This gives the protein CTSSSGQSTGANVLTF.

The chain joins TRBV24-1 to TRBJ2-7, with D possibly called TRBD1 or TRBD2 (5 bases each). CDR1 and CDR2 (germline): KGHDR, SFDVKD. V lost 4 bases to trimming and J lost 3 bases, with 18 bases between them. CDR3 size: 16 residues. CDR3 residues: CATSDPGTAGDYEQYF. The DNA for the CDR3 is TGTGCCACCAGTGACCCGGGGACGGCTGGAGACTACGAGCAGTACTTC.

Note on this clonotype: The junction and the germline gene differ at one end; a read error may be behind it. CDR3 nucleotides: TGCAGTGCTAGAGGGCAGACCTCTGGGGCCAACGTCCGGACTTTC. This codes for CSARGQTSGANVRTF. V is TRBV20-1 and J is TRBJ2-6, with D possibly matching TRBD1 (5 bases). Germline V gene lookup returns CDR1 DFQATT and CDR2 SNEGSKA (reference sequence). This CDR3 comprises 15 residues.

The sample holds a few counts of this clonotype. The chain joins TRBV25-1 to TRBJ2-1, with TRBD2 matching 7 bases. Trimming took 4 bases from V and 10 from J; bases not matched to a gene: 4. CDR3 length: 12 residues. CDR1 MGHDK and CDR2 SYGVNS come from the germline V gene. Here the CDR3 reads CASSARLAEQFF. The CDR3 DNA reads TGTGCCAGCAGTGCCCGACTAGCCGAGCAGTTCTTC.

The gene calls are TRBV6-1 and TRBJ2-1; D unresolved. The V and J ends lost 4 bases and 0 bases respectively, with 13 bases between them. Germline lookup yields CDR1 MNHNS and CDR2 SASEGT. The CDR3 runs 16 residues. The CDR3 protein is CASSGPGPFSYNEQFF. The CDR3 coding sequence is TGTGCCAGCAGTGGGCCAGGCCCCTTCTCCTACAATGAGCAGTTCTTC.

This clonotype was counted a few times. The chain couples TRBV12-3 or TRBV12-4 to TRBJ2-1; 7 positions agree with TRBD2. The trim removed 6 bases at V and 5 bases at J, leaving 7 bases unmatched. CDR3 length: 14 residues. CDR3 nucleotides: TGTGCCAGCAGGCGGGCTAGCGGTGACAATGAGCAGTTCTTC. Translated: CASRRASGDNEQFF.